This T cell receptor beta chain was documented in a study of control samples from healthy donors and cancer patients. In its sample, this clone was seen once. Germline CDR1 is MDHEN and CDR2 is SYDVKM. This CDR3 comprises 15 residues. Losses at the gene ends were 1 base for V and 2 bases for J; bases not matched to a gene: 5. Assay used: immunoSEQ multiplex PCR; TCRdb lists only in-frame clones, some missing. Among approximately 170,000 clones, roughly 91% were seen once, and the ten largest hold around 1.5%. The chain links TRBV28 to TRBJ2-7; 7 nucleotides line up with TRBD2. The source of this sequence is a woman between 25 and 40 years old in good health. The sample comprised blood. CDR3 protein: CASSLYTGTTYEQYF. The CDR3 nucleotides are TGTGCCAGCAGTTTATACACCGGGACTACCTACGAGCAGTACTTC.